The 26 T cell receptor beta chains below were found in one sample sequenced in a study of cytomegalovirus exposure and HLA in healthy donors. PCR used 60 Vbeta primers and 13 Jbeta primers. Assay used: immunoSEQ multiplex PCR; TCRdb lists only in-frame clones, some missing. The sample contains just under 80,000 clones, over 65% of which appear only once. The sequenced material came from PBMCs. All receptors derive from a man aged 40-49 years in good health and CMV-seronegative.

This clone occurred once. The genes are TRBV28 and TRBJ2-7; D is unresolved. This CDR3 is 12 amino acids long. Trimming removed 6 bases from V and 3 bases from J, with 9 bases in between. Germline loops: CDR1 MDHEN, CDR2 SYDVKM. The CDR3 DNA reads as TGTGCCAGCAGCGAGCGACGCTACGAGCAGTACTTC. Encoded protein: CASSERRYEQYF.

This clone was picked up a small number of times. The chain uses TRBV5-1 and TRBJ2-5; possible D gene TRBD2, 6 bases. The J call is uncertain, as TRBJ2-7 better fits the DNA end. Germline CDR1 is SGHRS and CDR2 is YFSETQ. The CDR3 sequence is 14 residues long. CDR3 sequence reads: CASSLAGGALEQYF. The CDR3 region has the DNA TGCGCCAGCAGCTTGGCCGGAGGGGCCCTCGAGCAGTACTTC.

As for this clone: Other DNA sequences in the sample encode the same CDR3. The CDR3 DNA sequence: TGTGCCACCAGCAGAGATTCGGCGGGCGGCTACACCTTC. Amino acid sequence: CATSRDSAGGYTF. The chain employs TRBV15 and TRBJ1-2; D is ambiguous. The CDR3 has 13 amino acids. The germline V gene encodes CDR1 LNHNV and CDR2 YYDKDF (reference sequence). The ends were cut back, 0 bases at V and 8 bases at J, with 10 bases in the middle. Supplemented by reference TRBV15 and TRBJ1-2, the full variable domain reads DAMVIQNPRYQVTQFGKPVTLSCSQTLNHNVMYWYQQKSSQAPKLLFHYYDKDFNNEADTPDNFQSRRPNTSFCFLDIRSPGLGDTAMYLCATSRDSAGGYTFGSGTRLTVV.

This sequence joins TRBV2 and TRBJ1-5; 10 bases fit TRBD1. The CDR3 spans 17 residues. The trim removed 4 bases at V and 3 bases at J, leaving 9 bases unmatched. The V gene's germline CDR1 is SNHLY and CDR2 FYNNEI. This CDR3 is CASSGDPGTGDNQPQHF. Written as DNA, the CDR3 is TGTGCCAGCAGTGGGGATCCCGGGACAGGGGACAATCAGCCCCAGCATTTT. Filled out from reference TRBV2 and TRBJ1-5, the complete variable domain reads EPEVTQTPSHQVTQMGQEVILRCVPISNHLYFYWYRQILGQKVEFLVSFYNNEISEKSEIFDDQFSVERPDGSNFTLKIRSTKLEDSAMYFCASSGDPGTGDNQPQHFGDGTRLSIL.

The chain joins TRBV20-1 to TRBJ2-5; D not resolved. Germline CDR1 reads DFQATT; CDR2 reads SNEGSKA (reference sequence). The V and J ends lost 4 bases and 2 bases respectively, with 5 bases between them. The CDR3 has 11 residues. This CDR3 is CSATSQETQYF. Written as DNA, the CDR3 is TGCAGTGCTACTAGTCAAGAGACCCAGTACTTC.

In regard to this clone: Germline and junction disagree at one end, which may indicate a read error. The chain employs TRBV2 and TRBJ1-2; 9 nucleotides line up with TRBD1. Per the germline V gene, CDR1 is SNHLY and CDR2 is FYNNEI. The CDR3 runs to 15 residues. The CDR3 here is CASNPRTGVNHGYTF. As DNA, the CDR3 is TGTGCCAGCAACCCAAGGACAGGGGTTAACCATGGCTACACCTTC.

The V call is TRBV4-2, the J call TRBJ2-7, with TRBD1 identical over 7 bases. V gave up 0 bases and J gave up 0 bases; unmatched junction bases: 5. The CDR3 runs to 16 residues. Germline CDR1 and CDR2: LGHNA and YNFKEQ. The CDR3 DNA follows: TGTGCCAGCAGCCAAGACTACGGGACAGCCTCCTACGAGCAGTACTTC. Translation gives CASSQDYGTASYEQYF.

CDR3 sequence (DNA): TGTGCCAGTAGCCCGACAGGGAACTACGAGCAGTACTTC. Protein sequence: CASSPTGNYEQYF. The chain joins TRBV19 to TRBJ2-7; 7 bases line up with TRBD1. V shed 6 bases, J shed 3 bases, and the junction held 5 bases outside the gene matches. The CDR3 runs 13 residues. Per germline, CDR1 LNHDA and CDR2 SQIVND (reference sequence).

This chain connects TRBV4-2 to TRBJ2-3; the D gene is possibly TRBD1 (5 bases). Germline CDR1 is LGHNA and CDR2 is YNFKEQ. V was shortened by 4 bases and J by 5 bases, with 19 bases between the two germline ends. The CDR3 sequence is 16 residues long. CDR3 in amino acids: CASSPQPSGQGDTQYF. CDR3 coding DNA: TGTGCCAGCAGCCCCCAACCCAGTGGGCAGGGAGATACGCAGTATTTT.

This clone was observed once. For the CDR3, the DNA is TGTGCCAGCAGTGATGACAGGGATCCTTTCGGGACAGATACGCAGTATTTT. It specifies CASSDDRDPFGTDTQYF. This chain uses TRBV2 with TRBJ2-3, with 7 bases identical to TRBD1. V dropped 3 bases and J dropped 3; count of bases not matched to a gene: 12. The CDR3 contains 17 residues. Germline V CDR1 and CDR2: SNHLY, FYNNEI.

This chain uses TRBV5-1 with TRBJ2-3, with D uncertain. The germline gives CDR1 SGHRS, CDR2 YFSETQ. V lost 0 bases and J 5 bases, leaving 4 bases between the germline ends. This CDR3 has 12 amino acids. CDR3 sequence (DNA): TGCGCCAGCAGCTTGGAGCGAGATACGCAGTATTTT. Translated, it gives CASSLERDTQYF.

The V call is TRBV27, the J call TRBJ2-7; 7 bases line up with TRBD1. Trimming removed 8 bases from V and 3 bases from J; junction bases left unmatched: 4. Per the germline V gene, CDR1 is MNHEY and CDR2 is SMNVEV (reference sequence). CDR3 size: 12 residues. The CDR3 loop reads CASGTDVYEQYF. CDR3 bases: TGTGCCAGCGGGACAGACGTCTACGAGCAGTACTTC.

In its sample, this clone was seen a few times. In the same sample, other DNA sequences code for this CDR3. The chain recombines TRBV30 with TRBJ1-2; 9 nucleotides line up with TRBD1. With V trimmed by 3 bases and J by 7 bases, 6 bases remained unmatched. This CDR3 spans 13 amino acids. Germline V gene data show CDR1 as GTSNPN and CDR2 as SVGIG (reference sequence). The CDR3 protein is CAWSVGTGFGYTF. CDR3 nucleotide sequence: TGTGCCTGGAGCGTAGGGACAGGGTTTGGCTACACCTTC.

The V and J genes are TRBV27 and TRBJ1-5; D unresolved. V lost 1 base and J 5 bases, leaving 6 bases between the germline ends. This CDR3 region has 13 residues. The germline gives CDR1 MNHEY, CDR2 SMNVEV (reference sequence). The CDR3 loop reads CASSLYTYQPQHF. For the CDR3, the DNA is TGTGCCAGCAGTTTATACACCTATCAGCCCCAGCATTTT.

This clone occurred a few times. This sample also contains other DNA sequences that code for the same CDR3. The genes are TRBV5-1 and TRBJ2-3; 7 bases are a match to TRBD2. The CDR3 loop spans 14 amino acids. Germline lookup yields CDR1 SGHRS and CDR2 YFSETQ. J was trimmed by 1 base and V by 1 base; bases with no gene match: 0. CDR3 nucleotide sequence: TGCGCCAGCAGCTTGACTAGCGGCACAGATACGCAGTATTTT. As protein: CASSLTSGTDTQYF. Based on the CDR3 plus reference TRBV5-1 and TRBJ2-3, the full variable domain is KAGVTQTPRYLIKTRGQQVTLSCSPISGHRSVSWYQQTPGQGLQFLFEYFSETQRNKGNFPGRFSGRQFSNSRSEMNVSTLELGDSALYLCASSLTSGTDTQYFGPGTRLTVL.

This rearrangement joins TRBV15 to TRBJ1-1; D ambiguous. V gave up 1 base and J gave up 10 bases, with 13 bases separating them. The CDR3 contains 13 residues. Germline V gene lookup returns CDR1 LNHNV and CDR2 YYDKDF (reference sequence). This CDR3 is CATSRVGNGAAFF. The CDR3, as DNA: TGTGCCACCAGCAGAGTAGGAAACGGAGCAGCTTTCTTT.

J is TRBJ2-7 and V is TRBV7-9; 8 bases are a match to TRBD2. There are 14 residues in the CDR3. The V segment lost 2 bases and the J segment 1 base; nucleotides outside the gene matches: 1. CDR1 and CDR2 from the germline V gene are SEHNR and FQNEAQ (reference sequence). This CDR3 is CASSLSGRSYEQYF. As DNA, the CDR3 is TGTGCCAGCAGCTTAAGCGGGAGATCCTACGAGCAGTACTTC.

This sequence joins TRBV5-4 and TRBJ2-1; D is possibly TRBD2 (6 bases). V was pared by 0 bases and J by 4 bases, with 8 bases between. Germline V CDR1 and CDR2: SGHNT, YYREEE (reference sequence). The CDR3 runs 14 residues. CDR3 residues: CASSLVGTYNEQFF. CDR3 nucleotide sequence: TGTGCCAGCAGCTTGGTCGGGACTTACAATGAGCAGTTCTTC.

This clone was observed a handful of times. CDR3 sequence reads: CASSAGQGPNQPQHF. The CDR3 DNA sequence: TGTGCCAGCAGCGCCGGACAGGGGCCCAATCAGCCCCAGCATTTT. This chain connects TRBV9 to TRBJ1-5, with 9 bases matching TRBD1. The V gene's germline CDR1 is SGDLS and CDR2 YYNGEE. V gave up 3 bases and J gave up 3 bases; unmatched junction bases: 4. This CDR3 comprises 15 residues.

The rearrangement links TRBV28 to TRBJ2-4, with D perhaps matching TRBD2 (5 bases). Germline V gene lookup returns CDR1 MDHEN and CDR2 SYDVKM. Trimming removed 7 bases at V and 1 base at J, with 14 bases between. The CDR3 runs to 15 residues. The CDR3 is CASTAGVSAKNIQYF. CDR3 coding DNA: TGTGCCAGCACCGCCGGGGTTTCGGCCAAAAACATTCAGTACTTC.

This clone was detected a few times. The V gene is TRBV10-3, the J gene TRBJ2-1; TRBD2 aligns across 11 bases. CDR1 is ENHRY and CDR2 is SYGVKD in the germline V gene. The CDR3 loop spans 17 amino acids. V shed 0 bases, J shed 6 bases, and the junction held 7 bases outside the gene matches. Here the CDR3 reads CAISESPASGGINEQFF. The CDR3 DNA sequence: TGTGCCATCAGTGAGTCCCCGGCTAGCGGGGGGATCAATGAGCAGTTCTTC.

This clone was seen only a few times. The gene calls are TRBV6-5 and TRBJ1-1; D is unresolved. This CDR3 is 13 amino acids long. Germline V gene sequence: CDR1 MNHEY, CDR2 SVGAGI. The germline V and J ends were trimmed by 2 bases and 8 bases, with 12 bases remaining between them. CDR3 sequence: CASSYDPGKEAFF. In DNA form, the CDR3 reads TGTGCCAGCAGTTACGATCCGGGGAAGGAAGCTTTCTTT.

This sequence joins TRBV5-4 and TRBJ2-2; 9 nucleotides line up with TRBD1. The CDR3 sequence is 17 residues long. Trimming cost V 0 bases and J 6 bases; bases outside gene matches: 9. Looked up from germline, CDR1 is SGHNT and CDR2 is YYREEE (reference sequence). CDR3 nucleotide sequence: TGTGCCAGCAGCTTGGGGACCCGGGACAGGGTGGCCGGGGAGCTGTTTTTT. It specifies CASSLGTRDRVAGELFF.

This chain links TRBV28 with TRBJ1-1; the match to TRBD1 covers 11 bases. Germline V CDR1 and CDR2: MDHEN, SYDVKM. The length of the CDR3 is 16 residues. V was pared by 4 bases and J by 5 bases, with 9 bases of the junction left unmatched. In nucleotides, the CDR3 is TGTGCCAGCAGTTCCAATGGACAGGGGGCAAGGACTGAAGCTTTCTTT. Its translation is CASSSNGQGARTEAFF.

This clone was seen only once. The chain carries TRBV29-1 and TRBJ2-1; D gene unclear. The CDR3 has 12 residues. The germline V gene has CDR1 SQVTM and CDR2 ANQGSEA. V was shortened by 4 bases and J by 5 bases, with 9 bases between the two germline ends. This CDR3 is CSVAPLNNEQFF. CDR3 bases: TGCAGCGTTGCACCCCTAAACAATGAGCAGTTCTTC.

The chain is built from TRBV6-5 and TRBJ2-3, with D possibly matching TRBD2 (6 bases). The CDR3 has 15 amino acids. The ends were cut back, 0 bases at V and 6 bases at J, with 13 bases in the middle. CDR1 is MNHEY and CDR2 is SVGAGI in the germline V gene. In nucleotides, the CDR3 is TGTGCCAGCAGTTACTCTCTAGCGCGGTCGGATACGCAGTATTTT. As protein: CASSYSLARSDTQYF.